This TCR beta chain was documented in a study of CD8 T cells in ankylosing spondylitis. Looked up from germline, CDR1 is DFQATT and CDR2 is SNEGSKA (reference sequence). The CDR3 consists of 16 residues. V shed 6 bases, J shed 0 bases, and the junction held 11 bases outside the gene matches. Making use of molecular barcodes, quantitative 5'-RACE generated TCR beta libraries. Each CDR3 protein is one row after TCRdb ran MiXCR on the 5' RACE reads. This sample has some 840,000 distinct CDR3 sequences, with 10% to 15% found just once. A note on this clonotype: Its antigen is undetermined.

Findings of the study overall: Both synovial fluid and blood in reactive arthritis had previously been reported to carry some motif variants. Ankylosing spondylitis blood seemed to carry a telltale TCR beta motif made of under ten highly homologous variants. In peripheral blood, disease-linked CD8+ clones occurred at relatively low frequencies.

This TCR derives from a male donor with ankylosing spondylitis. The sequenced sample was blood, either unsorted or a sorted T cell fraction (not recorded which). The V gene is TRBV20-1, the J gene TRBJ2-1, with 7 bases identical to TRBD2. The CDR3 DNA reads TGCAGTGCCGAAGACGCTAGCGGTCTCTCCTACAATGAGCAGTTCTTC. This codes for CSAEDASGLSYNEQFF.